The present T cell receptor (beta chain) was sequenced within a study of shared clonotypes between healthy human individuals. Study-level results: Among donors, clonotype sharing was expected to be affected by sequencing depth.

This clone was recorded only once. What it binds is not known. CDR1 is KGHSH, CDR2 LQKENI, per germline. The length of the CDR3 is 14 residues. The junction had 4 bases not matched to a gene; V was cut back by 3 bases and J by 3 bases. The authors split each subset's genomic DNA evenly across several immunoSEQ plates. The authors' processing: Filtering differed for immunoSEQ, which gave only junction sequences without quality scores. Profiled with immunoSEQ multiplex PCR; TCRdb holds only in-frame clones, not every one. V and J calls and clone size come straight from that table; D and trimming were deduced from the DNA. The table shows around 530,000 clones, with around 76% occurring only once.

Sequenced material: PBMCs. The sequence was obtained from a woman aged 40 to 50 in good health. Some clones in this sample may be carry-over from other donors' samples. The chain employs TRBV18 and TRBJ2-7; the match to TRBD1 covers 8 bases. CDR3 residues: CASSPQGADYEQYF. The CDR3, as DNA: TGTGCCAGCTCACCCCAGGGGGCGGACTACGAGCAGTACTTC. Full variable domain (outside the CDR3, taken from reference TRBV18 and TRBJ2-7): NAGVMQNPRHLVRRRGQEARLRCSPMKGHSHVYWYRQLPEEGLKFMVYLQKENIIDESGMPKERFSAEFPKEGPSILRIQQVVRGDSAAYFCASSPQGADYEQYFGPGTRLTVT.